A single sample is the source of the 27 T cell receptor beta chains below, sequenced in a study of regulatory T cells in long-lasting Graves disease. With iRepertoire HTBI primers and Arm-PCR of CDR3 regions, TCR beta libraries were built. Using its own MiXCR run on the multiplex PCR reads, TCRdb lists one record per CDR3 protein. The table shows approximately 470,000 distinct CDR3 sequences, with 16% occurring only once. Time point meaning: newly diagnosed GD, antithyroid drugs for less than 3 months. After RNA was extracted from PBMCs, the TCR library was made from it. Another study also made use of these data, one on T cells in Graves' hyperthyroidism and ophthalmopathy.

Sequenced material: peripheral blood mononuclear cells (PBMCs), taken at new diagnosis, from a patient treated with antithyroid drugs. Receptor source: a man in his forties with Graves disease.

A single count supports this clonotype. The chain is built from TRBV15 and TRBJ2-1; 7 bases line up with TRBD2. Germline V gene sequence: CDR1 LNHNV, CDR2 YYDKDF (reference sequence). V lost 0 bases, J lost 6 bases, and 11 bases stayed unmatched. The CDR3 extends over 17 amino acids. The chain's CDR3 is CATSREKGGPLTNEQFF. CDR3 DNA sequence: TGTGCCACCAGCAGAGAAAAGGGAGGGCCTCTTACCAATGAGCAGTTCTTC.

Ten or more counts support this clonotype. The J gene is TRBJ2-2, the V gene TRBV10-3, with D possibly matching TRBD2 (5 bases). The CDR3 runs 14 residues. V dropped 7 bases and J dropped 2 bases, with 11 bases sitting between them. CDR1 and CDR2 (germline): ENHRY, SYGVKD. The CDR3 spells CAIKTGTNTGELFF. CDR3 coding DNA: TGTGCCATCAAAACGGGAACTAACACCGGGGAGCTGTTTTTT.

This clonotype was counted many times. V is TRBV7-3 and J is TRBJ2-7; perhaps D is TRBD1 or TRBD2 (5 bases each). Trimming took off 6 bases at V and 8 bases at J, with 14 bases between the two ends. Germline lookup yields CDR1 SGHTA and CDR2 FQGTGA. The CDR3 runs 12 residues. CDR3 sequence (DNA): TGTGCCAGCAGTCCCGGGGCGGGTAAGCAGTACTTC. Translating gives CASSPGAGKQYF.

This clonotype was counted between two and nine times. This chain uses TRBV7-9 with TRBJ2-4; possible D gene TRBD2, 5 bases. The ends were cut back, 5 bases at V and 0 bases at J, with 11 bases in the middle. The CDR3 totals 15 residues. Germline CDR1 is SEHNR and CDR2 is FQNEAQ (reference sequence). The CDR3 reads CASSRADPAKNIQYF. CDR3 DNA sequence: TGTGCCAGCAGCCGAGCGGACCCAGCCAAAAACATTCAGTACTTC.

This clonotype was counted a few times. The chain joins TRBV12-3 or TRBV12-4 to TRBJ2-7, with 12 positions matching TRBD2. This CDR3 comprises 15 residues. J gave up 2 bases and V 5 bases, and 4 bases lay outside the gene matches. In DNA, the CDR3 is TGTGCCAGCAGTGGACTAGCGGGAATACCCTACGAGCAGTACTTC. This codes for CASSGLAGIPYEQYF.

This rearrangement joins TRBV28 to TRBJ2-3, with a tentative D call TRBD2 (5 bases). The CDR3 runs 14 residues. Germline V gene sequence: CDR1 MDHEN, CDR2 SYDVKM. The V end was cut by 6 bases, the J end by 4 bases, with 14 bases between. In nucleotides, the CDR3 is TGTGCCAGCAGCCCTCGTATTAGCGCAGATACGCAGTATTTT. Amino acids: CASSPRISADTQYF.

At least ten counts were recorded for this clonotype. V gene TRBV5-1 combines with J gene TRBJ1-1; possible D gene TRBD1, 5 bases. Trimming took off 4 bases at V and 0 bases at J, with 10 bases between the two ends. CDR1 and CDR2 from the germline V gene are SGHRS and YFSETQ. This CDR3 comprises 14 residues. The CDR3 is CASSLLGVNTEAFF. Written as DNA, the CDR3 is TGCGCCAGCAGCCTATTGGGGGTGAACACTGAAGCTTTCTTT.

This clonotype was detected only a few times. V usage is TRBV7-9 and J usage is TRBJ2-1; 8 positions match TRBD2. CDR1 is SEHNR and CDR2 is FQNEAQ in the germline V gene (reference sequence). The CDR3 loop spans 18 amino acids. Germline trimming cut 5 bases from V and 0 bases from J; bases unmatched to any gene: 12. The CDR3 sequence is CASSPRPGSGSSYNEQFF. CDR3 coding DNA: TGTGCCAGCAGCCCCCGTCCGGGGAGCGGGAGCTCCTACAATGAGCAGTTCTTC. The whole variable domain, remainder taken from reference TRBV7-9 and TRBJ2-1, is DTGVSQNPRHKITKRGQNVTFRCDPISEHNRLYWYRQTLGQGPEFLTYFQNEAQLEKSRLLSDRFSAERPKGSFSTLEIQRTEQGDSAMYLCASSPRPGSGSSYNEQFFGPGTRLTVL.

This clonotype was seen many times. The rearrangement links TRBV29-1 to TRBJ2-1; the match to TRBD1 covers 9 bases. Germline V CDR1 and CDR2: SQVTM, ANQGSEA. The trim removed 7 bases at V and 6 bases at J, leaving 10 bases unmatched. CDR3 length equals 14 residues. In DNA form, the CDR3 reads TGCAGCGCGACAAGGGACAGGGTCGGCAATGAGCAGTTCTTC. This gives the protein CSATRDRVGNEQFF.

This chain uses TRBV20-1 with TRBJ1-2; the D gene is possibly TRBD1 (6 bases). Germline V lookup: CDR1 DFQATT, CDR2 SNEGSKA (reference sequence). The CDR3 length is 13 residues. Trimming shortened V by 6 bases and J by 4 bases, and 15 bases separated the two germline ends. As DNA, the CDR3 is TGCAGTGCAAACGCACAGGGCTTCTATGGCTACACCTTC. Its protein is CSANAQGFYGYTF.

The table lists this clonotype with many counts. The chain joins TRBV11-2 to TRBJ2-1; TRBD2 matches at 8 bases. The J segment lost 4 bases and the V segment lost 1 base, leaving 3 bases of the junction unmatched. Germline V gives CDR1 SGHAT, CDR2 FQNNGV. This CDR3 is built from 15 residues. The CDR3, as DNA: TGTGCCAGCAGCTTAGGGACTAGCAGTTACAATGAGCAGTTCTTC. This encodes CASSLGTSSYNEQFF.

This clonotype was detected a few times. The chain joins TRBV9 to TRBJ2-3; unclear D gene. Germline assignment: CDR1 SGDLS and CDR2 YYNGEE. V shed 0 bases and J shed 0 bases, with 8 bases lying between them. CDR3 size: 15 residues. DNA for the CDR3: TGTGCCAGCAGCGTAGGAGACTTTAGCACAGATACGCAGTATTTT. Its translation: CASSVGDFSTDTQYF.

This clonotype was seen repeatedly, ten times or more. The genes are TRBV28 and TRBJ1-2; the match to TRBD1 covers 8 bases. The CDR3 is 16 amino acids. Germline assignment: CDR1 MDHEN and CDR2 SYDVKM. After removal of 8 bases from V and 4 bases from J, the junction contained 15 bases not matched to a gene. The CDR3 region is CASVETSGGQAYGYTF. CDR3 DNA: TGTGCCAGCGTAGAGACTTCGGGGGGACAGGCCTATGGCTACACCTTC.

This clonotype has more than one count but fewer than ten. This chain connects TRBV12-5 to TRBJ1-1; D call uncertain. Trimming left V 7 bases short and J 0 bases short, with 18 bases between. Germline CDR1 reads LGHNT; CDR2 reads FRNRAP. This CDR3 has 16 amino acids. The CDR3 loop reads CASVSPQGGMNTEAFF. The DNA for the CDR3 is TGTGCTAGTGTCTCCCCCCAAGGAGGGATGAACACTGAAGCTTTCTTT. The full variable domain, completed using reference TRBV12-5 and TRBJ1-1, is DARVTQTPRHKVTEMGQEVTMRCQPILGHNTVFWYRQTMMQGLELLAYFRNRAPLDDSGMPKDRFSAEMPDATLATLKIQPSEPRDSAVYFCASVSPQGGMNTEAFFGQGTRLTVV.

This clonotype was found many times. An end of the junction differs from the germline gene, which may be a read error. The CDR3 DNA reads TGTGCCAGCAGTTTAAGGGCCCTCGCCGAATTACGAGTCCACTTC. Translated: CASSLRALAELRVHF. V gene TRBV12-3 or TRBV12-4 combines with J gene TRBJ2-7; no firm D call. The CDR3 is 15 amino acids.

This clonotype has only a few counts. Germline and junction disagree at one end, which may indicate a read error. The CDR3 is CASSAPNNKKLFF. The CDR3 DNA is TGTGCCAGCAGCGCCCCAAATAATAAAAAACTGTTTTTT. The chain recombines TRBV7-2 with TRBJ1-4; no clear D gene. The germline CDR1 and CDR2 sequences are SGHTA and FQGNSA. The CDR3 runs 13 residues.

This clonotype was found a few times. Because the CDR3 is missing its conserved closing phenylalanine or tryptophan, this is likely a read error. V gene TRBV9 combines with J gene TRBJ1-3; TRBD1 matches 7 bases. There are 15 residues in the CDR3. Germline CDR1 reads SGDLS; CDR2 reads YYNGEE. V lost 1 base and J lost 4; bases outside the gene matches: 5. CDR3 sequence: CASSVTDREGNTIYS. CDR3 in DNA: TGTGCCAGCAGCGTAACCGACAGGGAAGGAAACACCATATATTCT.

V gene TRBV15 combines with J gene TRBJ2-7, with unresolved D. V was shortened by 4 bases and J by 6 bases, with 16 bases between the two germline ends. The germline V gene has CDR1 LNHNV and CDR2 YYDKDF (reference sequence). The CDR3 length is 14 residues. CDR3 DNA: TGTGCCACCAGCATGGACCCTGAGTTGGGCGAGCAGTACTTC. Protein: CATSMDPELGEQYF.

The chain uses TRBV2 and TRBJ1-1, with a weak D call TRBD1 (6 bases). With 6 bases removed from V and 5 bases from J, the gap between germline ends came to 13 bases. This CDR3 has 13 amino acids. Germline CDR1 is SNHLY and CDR2 is FYNNEI. The chain's CDR3 is CASRLQGRTEAFF. CDR3 bases: TGTGCCAGCAGACTACAGGGACGGACTGAAGCTTTCTTT.

V and J are TRBV12-5 and TRBJ1-4; D remains unclear. The CDR3 is 14 amino acids. Germline CDR1 LGHNT, CDR2 FRNRAP. V lost 7 bases and J 6 bases, leaving 15 bases between the germline ends. The CDR3 DNA follows: TGTGCTAGTGCCCTGGCATCGTTAGATGAAAAACTGTTTTTT. It translates to CASALASLDEKLFF.

This clonotype was observed once. V is TRBV28 and J is TRBJ1-1; 7 positions match TRBD1. From germline, CDR1 is MDHEN and CDR2 SYDVKM. The trim removed 5 bases at V and 4 bases at J, leaving 13 bases unmatched. This CDR3 spans 16 amino acids. The CDR3, as DNA: TGTGCCAGCAGTCCCCCCCCAGGGGGAATGGGCACTGAAGCTTTCTTT. Encoded protein: CASSPPPGGMGTEAFF.

In this sample, this clonotype turned up many times. The chain has TRBV28 and TRBJ2-3; perhaps TRBD2 as D (7 bases). CDR1 is MDHEN, CDR2 SYDVKM, per germline. The CDR3 sequence is 16 residues long. Trimming stripped 6 bases from V and 3 bases from J, with 19 bases between. CDR3 amino acids: CASSRSPGGPTDTQYF. The CDR3 nucleotides read TGTGCCAGCAGCCGTTCCCCGGGGGGCCCAACAGATACGCAGTATTTT.

This chain joins TRBV6-9 and TRBJ2-7; 8 bases map to TRBD1. V lost 4 bases, J lost 2 bases, and 7 bases stayed unmatched. Germline V CDR1 and CDR2: MNHGY, SVAAGI. The CDR3 extends over 15 amino acids. This CDR3 reads CASSLATGQAYEQYF. For the CDR3, the DNA is TGTGCCAGCAGTTTGGCTACGGGACAGGCCTACGAGCAGTACTTC.

This clonotype occurred many times. The chain uses TRBV12-3 or TRBV12-4 and TRBJ2-5, with 14 bases aligning to TRBD2. With V trimmed by 4 bases and J by 4 bases, 11 bases remained unmatched. The CDR3 is 18 residues long. The CDR3 DNA sequence: TGTGCCAGCAGTTACGGACTAGCGGGAGGCCCCCCGCGAGAGACCCAGTACTTC. Its protein product is CASSYGLAGGPPRETQYF.

This clonotype was seen ten or more times. The chain carries TRBV5-1 and TRBJ1-1; no clear D. V lost 1 base, J lost 3 bases, and 7 bases lay in between. Per germline, CDR1 SGHRS and CDR2 YFSETQ. The CDR3 sequence is 13 residues long. The DNA of the CDR3 is TGCGCCAGCAGCTTGCGGGAGTACACTGAAGCTTTCTTT. Protein sequence: CASSLREYTEAFF. Full variable domain (rest looked up from reference TRBV5-1 and TRBJ1-1): KAGVTQTPRYLIKTRGQQVTLSCSPISGHRSVSWYQQTPGQGLQFLFEYFSETQRNKGNFPGRFSGRQFSNSRSEMNVSTLELGDSALYLCASSLREYTEAFFGQGTRLTVV.

The chain is built from TRBV28 and TRBJ1-2, with D perhaps TRBD1 (5 bases). This CDR3 is 17 amino acids long. V was trimmed by 4 bases and J by 0 bases, leaving 18 bases between them. Germline assignment: CDR1 MDHEN and CDR2 SYDVKM. The CDR3: CASSSSGGEEANYGYTF. In DNA, the CDR3 is TGTGCCAGCAGTTCTAGCGGAGGGGAGGAGGCTAACTATGGCTACACCTTC.

This clonotype was recorded at least ten times. Sequence at one end of the junction differs from germline and may be a read error. This chain links TRBV5-1 with TRBJ1-5; D might be TRBD1 (6 bases). This CDR3 has 13 amino acids. Germline assignment: CDR1 SGHRS and CDR2 YFSETQ. The CDR3 bases are TGTGCCAGCAGCTTGGGGGGGCGGGAGCCCCAGCATTTT. Amino acid sequence: CASSLGGREPQHF.